This T cell receptor beta chain was sequenced during a study of cytomegalovirus exposure and HLA in healthy donors. Use of 60 Vbeta and 13 Jbeta primers characterized the PCR. Profiled with immunoSEQ multiplex PCR; TCRdb holds only in-frame clones, not every one. This sample has about 140,000 clones, with around 75% found just once. Germline values: CDR1 SEHNR, CDR2 FQNEAQ (reference sequence). CDR3 length equals 13 residues. V was cut by 5 bases and J by 5 bases, with 13 bases left in between. This TCR was recovered from a female donor in good health and CMV-seronegative. The chain combines TRBV7-9 with TRBJ2-7; possible D gene TRBD2, 7 bases. Sequencing was carried out using PBMCs. The CDR3 nucleotides are TGTGCCAGCAGCGCCACAGGGAGGGACGAGCAGTACTTC. Translating it yields CASSATGRDEQYF. The variable domain in full, completed from reference TRBV7-9 and TRBJ2-7, reads DTGVSQNPRHKITKRGQNVTFRCDPISEHNRLYWYRQTLGQGPEFLTYFQNEAQLEKSRLLSDRFSAERPKGSFSTLEIQRTEQGDSAMYLCASSATGRDEQYFGPGTRLTVT.